A single sample is the source of the 19 T cell receptor beta chains below, sequenced in a study of identical twins. TCRdb processed the 5' RACE reads anew with MiXCR; each CDR3 protein has one entry. The table includes a few hundred thousand distinct CDR3 sequences, 9.6% detected once. In addition, the sample was reused for a study of yellow fever vaccine responses in identical twins.

Source material: PBMCs. Every receptor here comes from a woman between 18 and 29 years old in good health.

This clonotype occurred a few times. An end of the junction does not agree with germline; a read error may underlie this. This chain links TRBV15 with TRBJ1-2; D unresolved. The germline V gene has CDR1 LNHNV and CDR2 YYDKDF (reference sequence). This CDR3 comprises 12 residues. CDR3: CATSRGWIDISF. The CDR3 DNA is TGTGCCACCAGCAGGGGATGGATAGATATTAGCTTC.

This clonotype was recorded a few times. The chain couples TRBV29-1 to TRBJ2-1; perhaps TRBD1 as D (5 bases). V lost 4 bases, J lost 14 bases, and 21 bases lay in between. The germline V gene has CDR1 SQVTM and CDR2 ANQGSEA. The CDR3 extends over 13 amino acids. As DNA, the CDR3 is TGCAGCGTTGGAATGAGGCAGGGCCCTTTGAAGTTCTTC. Translated: CSVGMRQGPLKFF.

This clonotype was seen a handful of times. The gene calls are TRBV7-9 and TRBJ2-7; D possibly matches TRBD1 or TRBD2 (5 bases each). The V end lost 10 bases, the J end lost 0 bases, and 13 bases lay between the germline ends. CDR1 SEHNR and CDR2 FQNEAQ come from the germline V gene (reference sequence). CDR3 length equals 13 residues. CDR3 in DNA: TGTGCCACCTCTGGGGGAATCTCCTACGAGCAGTACTTC. As protein: CATSGGISYEQYF.

This clonotype was counted ten times or more. V is TRBV12-3 or TRBV12-4 and J is TRBJ2-1; 7 bases map to TRBD1. The CDR3 is 15 amino acids. After removal of 4 bases from V and 4 bases from J, the junction contained 7 bases not matched to a gene. CDR3 sequence reads: CASSSRDSLYNEQFF. CDR3 bases: TGTGCCAGCAGTTCCCGGGACAGCTTGTACAATGAGCAGTTCTTC.

This clonotype occurred a few times. The rearrangement uses TRBV7-9 and TRBJ1-1; perhaps TRBD1 as D (6 bases). Trimming removed 5 bases at V and 7 bases at J, with 8 bases between. Germline CDR1 reads SEHNR; CDR2 reads FQNEAQ (reference sequence). CDR3 size: 11 residues. The DNA of the CDR3 is TGTGCCAGCAGCGACAGGAATGAAGCTTTCTTT. Protein: CASSDRNEAFF.

This clonotype turned up a few times. The chain couples TRBV12-3 or TRBV12-4 to TRBJ2-3; 15 bases map to TRBD2. This CDR3 is built from 15 residues. Losses at the gene ends were 5 bases for V and 4 bases for J; bases not matched to a gene: 1. The CDR3: CASSRTSGGADTQYF. CDR3 nucleotide sequence: TGTGCCAGCAGTCGGACTAGCGGGGGGGCAGATACGCAGTATTTT.

This clonotype was seen more than once but under ten times. This sequence joins TRBV2 and TRBJ2-4; tentatively, D is TRBD2 (5 bases). V was cut by 7 bases and J by 2 bases, with 21 bases left in between. The CDR3 consists of 17 residues. Germline CDR1 SNHLY, CDR2 FYNNEI. The CDR3 DNA follows: TGTGCCAGCATTCCGCTGCGGGCCGGGCCGCCCAAAAACATTCAGTACTTC. This codes for CASIPLRAGPPKNIQYF.

The chain uses TRBV7-9 and TRBJ2-7; D may be TRBD2 (6 bases). CDR1 SEHNR and CDR2 FQNEAQ come from the germline V gene (reference sequence). Trimming pared 5 bases from V and 6 bases from J, leaving 23 bases between. The CDR3 is 16 amino acids. The CDR3 reads CASSPRALAVSTEQYF. The CDR3 coding sequence is TGTGCCAGCAGCCCCCGGGCACTAGCCGTTTCCACCGAGCAGTACTTC.

This sequence joins TRBV10-3 and TRBJ2-5; a weak D match, TRBD2 (5 bases). Trimming shortened V by 2 bases and J by 4 bases, and 14 bases separated the two germline ends. The CDR3 consists of 15 residues. Germline values: CDR1 ENHRY, CDR2 SYGVKD. CDR3 nucleotides: TGTGCCATCAGTGAGGTTCGGGGATTAGGAGAGACCCAGTACTTC. Residues: CAISEVRGLGETQYF.

This chain joins TRBV28 and TRBJ2-4; either TRBD1 or TRBD2 may supply D (5 bases each). Deletions cut 4 bases from V and 3 bases from J, with 13 bases between. Germline V CDR1 and CDR2: MDHEN, SYDVKM. This CDR3 spans 15 amino acids. The CDR3 spells CASSSSGTDKNIQYF. Written as DNA, the CDR3 is TGTGCCAGCAGTTCCTCCGGGACGGACAAAAACATTCAGTACTTC.

This clonotype was counted many times. The chain combines TRBV7-6 with TRBJ2-3; D not resolved. V was cut by 4 bases and J by 4 bases, with 12 bases left in between. CDR1 SGHVS and CDR2 FNYEAQ come from the germline V gene. The CDR3 has 14 residues. CDR3 sequence reads: CASSSTTLPDTQYF. The CDR3 coding sequence is TGTGCCAGCAGCTCGACAACCCTCCCAGATACGCAGTATTTT.

This clonotype was detected ten times or more. This chain links TRBV4-3 with TRBJ2-2; D ambiguous. This CDR3 contains 15 residues. The V end was cut by 0 bases, the J end by 4 bases, with 9 bases between. The germline CDR1 and CDR2 sequences are LGHNA and YSLEER. This CDR3 reads CASSQERQLTGELFF. The DNA for the CDR3 is TGCGCCAGCAGCCAAGAACGTCAACTCACCGGGGAGCTGTTTTTT.

This clonotype has only a few counts. This chain uses TRBV5-1 with TRBJ2-1, with a tentative D call TRBD2 (6 bases). The germline V and J ends were trimmed by 2 bases and 5 bases, with 14 bases remaining between them. The CDR3 spans 15 residues. Looked up from germline, CDR1 is SGHRS and CDR2 is YFSETQ. CDR3 in amino acids: CASSFGGGPDNEQFF. CDR3 coding DNA: TGCGCCAGCAGCTTCGGCGGAGGGCCAGACAATGAGCAGTTCTTC.

This clonotype was recorded many times. The V call is TRBV6-2 or TRBV6-3, the J call TRBJ2-1; maybe TRBD2 (6 bases). The V gene's germline CDR1 is MNHEY and CDR2 SVGEGT. The CDR3 is made up of 15 amino acids. Trimming took 5 bases from V and 4 from J, leaving 15 bases between them. The DNA for the CDR3 is TGTGCCAGCAGTGCCACTCCCGGGGGTTACAATGAGCAGTTCTTC. It codes for CASSATPGGYNEQFF.

The chain has TRBV10-3 and TRBJ2-1; 9 nucleotides agree with TRBD1. The CDR3 consists of 15 residues. J gave up 8 bases and V 11 bases, and 16 bases lay outside the gene matches. Germline loops: CDR1 ENHRY, CDR2 SYGVKD. Written as DNA, the CDR3 is TGTGCCTCCCGACCGGGACAGGGAATGGTCTATGAGCAGTTCTTC. This codes for CASRPGQGMVYEQFF.

This rearrangement joins TRBV5-1 to TRBJ2-2; D gene unclear. Trimming pared 0 bases from V and 2 bases from J, leaving 5 bases between. This CDR3 has 14 amino acids. Germline V gives CDR1 SGHRS, CDR2 YFSETQ. The CDR3 DNA follows: TGCGCCAGCAGCTTGGCTTACAACACCGGGGAGCTGTTTTTT. It encodes CASSLAYNTGELFF.

This clonotype has just a few counts. This chain's CDR3 is CSARPPSGGANNEQFF. CDR3 DNA sequence: TGCAGTGCTAGACCCCCTAGCGGGGGGGCCAATAATGAGCAGTTCTTC. The chain employs TRBV20-1 and TRBJ2-1; TRBD2 matches 12 bases. Trimming removed 2 bases from V and 7 bases from J; junction bases left unmatched: 9. Germline-derived CDR1 and CDR2 are DFQATT and SNEGSKA (reference sequence). The length of the CDR3 is 16 residues.

This clonotype was recorded a few times. DNA of the CDR3: TGTGCCAGCTCACCTGGGCCACCTTCCTACGAGCAGTACTTC. It yields the protein CASSPGPPSYEQYF. The chain couples TRBV18 to TRBJ2-7; D remains unclear. The V end lost 3 bases, the J end lost 1 base, and 10 bases lay between the germline ends. The germline V gene encodes CDR1 KGHSH and CDR2 LQKENI. The CDR3 has 14 amino acids.

The J gene is TRBJ2-1, the V gene TRBV12-3 or TRBV12-4, with D perhaps being TRBD1 or TRBD2 (5 bases each). The CDR3 is made up of 13 amino acids. V was shortened by 7 bases and J by 12 bases, with 19 bases between the two germline ends. The CDR3 DNA sequence: TGTGCCAGCAACAGCCCCCGGGGCGAGGGGCAGTTCTTC. Protein product: CASNSPRGEGQFF.